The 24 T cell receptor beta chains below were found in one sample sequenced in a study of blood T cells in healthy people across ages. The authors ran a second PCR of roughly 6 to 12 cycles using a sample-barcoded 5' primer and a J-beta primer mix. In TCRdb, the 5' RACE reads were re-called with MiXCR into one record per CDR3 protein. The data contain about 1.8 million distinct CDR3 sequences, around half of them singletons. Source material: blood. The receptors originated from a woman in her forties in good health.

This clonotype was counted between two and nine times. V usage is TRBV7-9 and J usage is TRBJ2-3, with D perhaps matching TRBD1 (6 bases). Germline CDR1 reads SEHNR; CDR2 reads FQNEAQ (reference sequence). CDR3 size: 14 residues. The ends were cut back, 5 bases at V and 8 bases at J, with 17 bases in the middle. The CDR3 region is CASSTRTDSVTQYF. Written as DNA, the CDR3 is TGTGCCAGCAGCACTCGGACAGATTCGGTTACGCAGTATTTT.

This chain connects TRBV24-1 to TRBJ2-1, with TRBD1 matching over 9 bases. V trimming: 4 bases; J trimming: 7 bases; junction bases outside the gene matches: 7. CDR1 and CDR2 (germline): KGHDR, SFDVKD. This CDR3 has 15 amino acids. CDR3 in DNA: TGTGCCACCAGTGAGTCCGGGACAGGGTGGAATGAGCAGTTCTTC. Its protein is CATSESGTGWNEQFF.

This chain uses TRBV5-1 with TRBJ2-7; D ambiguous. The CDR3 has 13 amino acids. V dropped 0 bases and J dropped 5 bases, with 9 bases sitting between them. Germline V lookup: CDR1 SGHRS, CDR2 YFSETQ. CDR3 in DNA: TGCGCCAGCAGCTTGGAGGCGGCCCACGAGCAGTACTTC. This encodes CASSLEAAHEQYF.

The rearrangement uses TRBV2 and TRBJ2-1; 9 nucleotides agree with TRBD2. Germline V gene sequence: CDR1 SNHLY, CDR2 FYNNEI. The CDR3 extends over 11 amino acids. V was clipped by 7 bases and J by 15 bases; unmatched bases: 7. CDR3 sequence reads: CASIEGLALFF. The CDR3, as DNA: TGTGCCAGCATCGAGGGACTAGCATTGTTCTTC. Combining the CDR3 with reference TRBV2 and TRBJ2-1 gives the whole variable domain EPEVTQTPSHQVTQMGQEVILRCVPISNHLYFYWYRQILGQKVEFLVSFYNNEISEKSEIFDDQFSVERPDGSNFTLKIRSTKLEDSAMYFCASIEGLALFFGPGTRLTVL.

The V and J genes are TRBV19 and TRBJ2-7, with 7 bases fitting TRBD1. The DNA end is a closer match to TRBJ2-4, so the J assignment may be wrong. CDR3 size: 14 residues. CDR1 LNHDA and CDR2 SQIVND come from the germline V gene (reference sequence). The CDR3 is CASSSTGMKNIQYF. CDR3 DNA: TGTGCCAGTAGTTCGACAGGGATGAAAAACATTCAGTACTTC.

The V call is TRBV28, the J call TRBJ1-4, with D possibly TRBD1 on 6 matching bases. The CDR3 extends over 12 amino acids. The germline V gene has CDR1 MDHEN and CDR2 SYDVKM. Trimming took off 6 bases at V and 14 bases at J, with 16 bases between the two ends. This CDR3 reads CASRKFSTGLFF. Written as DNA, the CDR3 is TGTGCCAGCAGAAAATTCTCGACAGGCCTGTTTTTT.

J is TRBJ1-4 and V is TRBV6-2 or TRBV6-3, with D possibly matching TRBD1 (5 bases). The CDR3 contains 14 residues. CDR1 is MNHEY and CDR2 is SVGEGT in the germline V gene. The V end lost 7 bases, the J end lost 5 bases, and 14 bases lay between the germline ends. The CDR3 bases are TGTGCCAGCAAAAGTAACAGGCTCAATGAAAAACTGTTTTTT. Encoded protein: CASKSNRLNEKLFF.

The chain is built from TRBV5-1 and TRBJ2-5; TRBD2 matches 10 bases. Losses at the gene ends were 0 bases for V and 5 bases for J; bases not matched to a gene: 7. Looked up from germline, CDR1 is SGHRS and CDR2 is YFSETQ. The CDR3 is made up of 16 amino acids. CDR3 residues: CASSLGFLAGVETQYF. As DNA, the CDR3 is TGCGCCAGCAGCTTGGGCTTCCTAGCGGGGGTGGAGACCCAGTACTTC. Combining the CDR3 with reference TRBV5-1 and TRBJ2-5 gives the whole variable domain KAGVTQTPRYLIKTRGQQVTLSCSPISGHRSVSWYQQTPGQGLQFLFEYFSETQRNKGNFPGRFSGRQFSNSRSEMNVSTLELGDSALYLCASSLGFLAGVETQYFGPGTRLLVL.

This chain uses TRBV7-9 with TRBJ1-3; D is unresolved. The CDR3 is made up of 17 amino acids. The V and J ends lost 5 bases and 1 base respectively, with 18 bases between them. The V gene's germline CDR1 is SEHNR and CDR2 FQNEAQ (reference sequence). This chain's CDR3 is CASSPGLGSQSGNTIYF. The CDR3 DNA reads TGTGCCAGCAGCCCCGGGCTTGGCAGTCAGTCTGGAAACACCATATATTTT. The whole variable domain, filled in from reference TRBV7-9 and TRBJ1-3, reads DTGVSQNPRHKITKRGQNVTFRCDPISEHNRLYWYRQTLGQGPEFLTYFQNEAQLEKSRLLSDRFSAERPKGSFSTLEIQRTEQGDSAMYLCASSPGLGSQSGNTIYFGEGSWLTVV.

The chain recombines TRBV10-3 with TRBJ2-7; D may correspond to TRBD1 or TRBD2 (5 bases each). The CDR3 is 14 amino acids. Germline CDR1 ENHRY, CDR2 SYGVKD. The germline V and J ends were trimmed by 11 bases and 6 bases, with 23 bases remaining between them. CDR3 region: CAFPKGRSRCEQYF. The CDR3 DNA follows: TGTGCCTTTCCTAAGGGACGCAGTCGATGCGAGCAGTACTTC.

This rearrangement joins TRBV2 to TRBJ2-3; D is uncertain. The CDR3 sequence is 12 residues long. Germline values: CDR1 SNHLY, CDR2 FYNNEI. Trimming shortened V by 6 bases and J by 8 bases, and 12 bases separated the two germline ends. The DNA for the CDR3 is TGTGCCAGCAGGGACCTTGAACGTACGCAGTATTTT. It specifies CASRDLERTQYF.

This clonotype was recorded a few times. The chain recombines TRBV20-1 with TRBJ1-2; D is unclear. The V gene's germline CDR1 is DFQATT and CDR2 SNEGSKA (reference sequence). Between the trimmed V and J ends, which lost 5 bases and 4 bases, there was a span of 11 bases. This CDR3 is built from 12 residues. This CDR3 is CSAAAGVYGYTF. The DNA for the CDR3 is TGCAGTGCTGCCGCAGGTGTCTATGGCTACACCTTC.

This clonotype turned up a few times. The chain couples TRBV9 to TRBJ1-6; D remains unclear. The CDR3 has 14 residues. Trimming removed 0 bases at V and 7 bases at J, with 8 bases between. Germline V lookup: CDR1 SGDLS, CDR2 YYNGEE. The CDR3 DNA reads TGTGCCAGCAGCGTAGGGCGGGAAAATTCACCCCTCCACTTT. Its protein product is CASSVGRENSPLHF.

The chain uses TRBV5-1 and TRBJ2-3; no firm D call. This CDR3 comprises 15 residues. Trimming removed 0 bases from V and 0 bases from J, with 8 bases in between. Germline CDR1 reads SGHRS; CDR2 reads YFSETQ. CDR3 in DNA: TGCGCCAGCAGCTTGGACAACGCGAGCACAGATACGCAGTATTTT. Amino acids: CASSLDNASTDTQYF.

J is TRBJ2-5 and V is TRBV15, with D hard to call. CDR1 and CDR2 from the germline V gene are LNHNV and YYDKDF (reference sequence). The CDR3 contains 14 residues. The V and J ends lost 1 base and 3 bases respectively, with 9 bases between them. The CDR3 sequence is CATSRVGLEETQYF. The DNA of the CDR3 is TGTGCCACCAGCAGAGTAGGTTTAGAAGAGACCCAGTACTTC.

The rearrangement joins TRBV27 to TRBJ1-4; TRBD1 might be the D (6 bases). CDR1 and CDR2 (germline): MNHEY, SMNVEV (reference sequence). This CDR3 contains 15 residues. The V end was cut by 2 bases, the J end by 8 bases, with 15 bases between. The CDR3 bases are TGTGCCAGCAGTTTACGGGGGGCGCAGGAAGAAAAACTGTTTTTT. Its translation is CASSLRGAQEEKLFF.

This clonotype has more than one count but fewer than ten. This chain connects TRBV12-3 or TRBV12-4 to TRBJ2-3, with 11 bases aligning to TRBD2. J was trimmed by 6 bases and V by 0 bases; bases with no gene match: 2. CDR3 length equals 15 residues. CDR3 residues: CASSLAASGGDTQYF. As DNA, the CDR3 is TGTGCCAGCAGTTTAGCGGCTAGCGGGGGGGATACGCAGTATTTT.

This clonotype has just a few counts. CDR3 residues: CSVASPDSVQTQYF. CDR3 in DNA: TGCAGCGTAGCTAGCCCGGACAGCGTACAGACCCAGTACTTC. The chain employs TRBV29-1 and TRBJ2-5, with a tentative D call TRBD1 (6 bases). The CDR3 length is 14 residues. V was clipped by 6 bases and J by 6 bases, with 20 bases between them. The germline V gene has CDR1 SQVTM and CDR2 ANQGSEA.

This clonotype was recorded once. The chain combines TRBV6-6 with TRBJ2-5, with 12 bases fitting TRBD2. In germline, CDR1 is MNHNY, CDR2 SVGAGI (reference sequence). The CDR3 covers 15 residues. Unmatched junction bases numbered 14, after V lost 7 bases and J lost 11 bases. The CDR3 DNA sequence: TGTGCCAGCATCCAACTAGCGGGGGGCTTCAATGAGCAGTACTTC. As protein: CASIQLAGGFNEQYF.

CDR3 residues: CASSFQAIKDTQYF. The DNA for the CDR3 is TGCGCCAGCAGCTTTCAGGCAATTAAAGATACGCAGTATTTT. The chain couples TRBV5-1 to TRBJ2-3; D not resolved. The CDR3 is made up of 14 amino acids. The V gene lost 2 bases and the J gene lost 5 bases, with 12 bases spanning the gap. The germline V gene encodes CDR1 SGHRS and CDR2 YFSETQ.

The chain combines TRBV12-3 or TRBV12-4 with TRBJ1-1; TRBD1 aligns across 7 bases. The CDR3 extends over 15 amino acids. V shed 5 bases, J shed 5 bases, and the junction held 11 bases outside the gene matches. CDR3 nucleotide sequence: TGTGCCAGCAGTGAGGAGGGGGCCGGTGGGACTGAAGCTTTCTTT. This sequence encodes CASSEEGAGGTEAFF.

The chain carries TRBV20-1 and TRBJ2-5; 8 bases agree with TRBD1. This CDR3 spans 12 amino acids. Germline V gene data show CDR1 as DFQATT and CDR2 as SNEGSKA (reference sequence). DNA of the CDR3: TGCACGAAGACAGGGGCCAGGGAGACCCAGTACTTC. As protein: CTKTGARETQYF.

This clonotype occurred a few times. The CDR3 nucleotides are TGTGCCACCAGCAGAGGCCGGCAGGGGGCGGGCCATGAGCAGTTCTTC. Encoded protein: CATSRGRQGAGHEQFF. This chain links TRBV15 with TRBJ2-1, with 8 bases matching TRBD1. The germline CDR1 and CDR2 sequences are LNHNV and YYDKDF (reference sequence). The CDR3 covers 16 residues. With V trimmed by 1 base and J by 8 bases, 10 bases remained unmatched.

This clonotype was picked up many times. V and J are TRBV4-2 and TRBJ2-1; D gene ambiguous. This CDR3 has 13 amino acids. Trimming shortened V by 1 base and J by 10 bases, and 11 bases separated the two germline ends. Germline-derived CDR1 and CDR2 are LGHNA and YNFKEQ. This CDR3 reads CASSQGLGGEQFF. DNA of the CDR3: TGTGCCAGCAGCCAAGGACTGGGTGGGGAGCAGTTCTTC.